This is a list of T cell receptor beta chains from one sample in a study of technical replicates of blood from a few donors. Using immunoSEQ multiplex PCR, the repertoire was profiled, and TCRdb retains in-frame clones only, with some absent. The sample comprises about 88,000 clones, about 90% of which are singletons, and roughly 0.25% rests with the top ten. Sequenced: T cells isolated from PBMCs. The receptors here all came from a human donor in good health. Each CDR3 is given with its conserved first and last residue. The D gene is left open where the match is weak. Not all rows give a size; the values are once, few, many and, for expanded clones, a class.

clone_size d_call j_call cdr3_length v_call cdr3_aa cdr3_nt
- TRBD2 TRBJ2-3 18 TRBV10-1 CASSESYRLAGFTDTQYF TGCGCCAGCAGTGAGTCGTATCGGCTAGCGGGGTTCACAGATACGCAGTATTTT
- TRBD2 TRBJ2-7 12 TRBV29-1 CSVVAGGREQYF TGCAGCGTTGTAGCGGGGGGGAGGGAGCAGTACTTC
few TRBD1 TRBJ1-1 12 TRBV6-4 CASSPGGPEAFF TGTGCCAGCAGCCCAGGGGGACCTGAAGCTTTCTTT
once TRBD1 TRBJ2-3 17 TRBV5-8 CASRIGIGTGFTDTQYF TGTGCCAGCCGAATTGGGATCGGGACAGGGTTCACAGATACGCAGTATTTT
- TRBD2 TRBJ2-7 15 TRBV5-4 CASSGPSGRASEQYF TGTGCCAGCAGCGGCCCTAGCGGGAGGGCCTCCGAGCAGTACTTC
- TRBD1 TRBJ2-3 14 TRBV29-1 CSAITGDRTDTQYF TGCAGCGCCATAACAGGGGATAGAACAGATACGCAGTATTTT
- - TRBJ1-5 16 TRBV11-2 CASSPETGLGNQPQHF TGTGCCAGCAGCCCTGAGACGGGACTTGGCAATCAGCCCCAGCATTTT
- TRBD2 TRBJ2-1 16 TRBV11-3 CASSLLGGRAYNEQFF TGTGCCAGCAGCTTATTAGGCGGGAGGGCCTACAATGAGCAGTTCTTC
- - TRBJ1-2 14 TRBV19 CASSMRDLGYGYTF TGTGCCAGTAGTATGAGGGACTTAGGCTATGGCTACACCTTC
- TRBD1 TRBJ1-2 14 TRBV5-6 CASSRAGTGSGYTF TGTGCCAGCAGCCGGGCCGGGACAGGGTCGGGCTACACCTTC
- - TRBJ2-1 13 TRBV7-3 CASSFSENNEQFF TGTGCCAGCAGCTTCTCAGAAAACAATGAGCAGTTCTTC
- TRBD2 TRBJ2-3 20 TRBV2 CASSEPPGLAGGGYTDTQYF TGTGCCAGCAGTGAACCTCCGGGACTAGCGGGAGGAGGTTACACAGATACGCAGTATTTT
- - TRBJ2-7 14 TRBV27 CASSSPPFTLEQYF TGTGCCAGCAGTTCCCCCCCCTTTACTCTGGAGCAGTACTTC
- - TRBJ1-1 13 TRBV30 CAWSPLGDTEAFF TGTGCCTGGAGCCCTCTCGGAGACACTGAAGCTTTCTTT
once TRBD2 TRBJ2-1 15 TRBV5-4 CASSHGLAGDNEQFF TGTGCCAGCAGCCACGGACTAGCGGGGGACAATGAGCAGTTCTTC
- - TRBJ2-7 14 TRBV19 CASSMGGGGYEQYF TGTGCCAGTAGTATGGGGGGTGGGGGCTACGAGCAGTACTTC
- - TRBJ1-4 11 TRBV28 CASSSGEKLFF TGTGCCAGCAGTTCAGGGGAAAAACTGTTTTTT
- - TRBJ1-5 12 TRBV7-2 CASSPQNQPQHF TGTGCCAGCAGCCCTCAGAATCAGCCCCAGCATTTT
- TRBD1 TRBJ2-1 14 TRBV5-1 CASSFGQGGGEQFF TGCGCCAGCAGCTTCGGACAGGGCGGCGGTGAGCAGTTCTTC
- TRBD1 TRBJ1-1 14 TRBV7-8 CASSHSHRGPEAFF TGTGCCAGCAGCCATTCCCACAGGGGGCCTGAAGCTTTCTTT
- TRBD1 TRBJ1-4 15 TRBV9 CASSASGTGGEKLFF TGTGCCAGCAGCGCCTCCGGGACAGGAGGCGAAAAACTGTTTTTT
- TRBD1 TRBJ2-7 15 TRBV29-1 CSVEKGQGATYEQYF TGCAGCGTTGAGAAAGGGCAGGGGGCCACCTACGAGCAGTACTTC
- - TRBJ2-5 11 TRBV29-1 CSVDLEETQYF TGCAGCGTCGATCTGGAGGAGACCCAGTACTTC
- - TRBJ2-3 13 TRBV27 CATYRRGTDTQYF TGTGCCACCTATCGGAGGGGTACAGATACGCAGTATTTT
- - TRBJ1-3 14 TRBV5-1 CASSLAGVGNTIYF TGCGCCAGCAGCTTAGCAGGGGTCGGAAACACCATATATTTT
- - TRBJ1-6 15 TRBV4-1 CASSQVTGPNSPLHF TGCGCCAGCAGCCAGGTCACAGGGCCCAATTCACCCCTCCACTTT
- - TRBJ1-2 14 TRBV2 CASSEAEAGVGYTF TGTGCCAGCAGTGAGGCCGAGGCGGGGGTCGGCTACACCTTC
- - TRBJ2-2 16 TRBV14 CASSRISGTNTGELFF TGTGCCAGCAGTCGGATCAGCGGAACGAACACCGGGGAGCTGTTTTTT
- - TRBJ2-7 10 TRBV6-1 CASTLHEQYF TGTGCCAGCACTCTCCACGAGCAGTACTTC
- - TRBJ1-5 15 TRBV6-5 CASRPISGSNQPQHF TGTGCCAGCAGACCGATTTCGGGGAGCAATCAGCCCCAGCATTTT
- TRBD1 TRBJ1-1 19 TRBV5-4 CASSLGVTDRFSLNTEAFF TGTGCCAGCAGCTTGGGTGTTACGGACAGGTTCTCTCTGAACACTGAAGCTTTCTTT
- TRBD2 TRBJ2-1 15 TRBV11-3 CASSPLAGPYNEQFF TGTGCCAGCAGCCCTCTAGCGGGACCCTACAATGAGCAGTTCTTC
once - TRBJ1-1 13 TRBV27 CVSSRVSDTEAFF TGTGTCTCATCGAGGGTCAGTGACACTGAAGCTTTCTTT
once - TRBJ2-3 15 TRBV5-6 CASSFWGRARDTQYF TGTGCCAGCAGCTTTTGGGGCAGGGCCAGAGATACGCAGTATTTT
- - TRBJ1-1 11 TRBV12-5 CASGLVPKAFF TGTGCTAGTGGTTTGGTACCTAAAGCTTTCTTT
once - TRBJ1-1 16 TRBV21-1 CASSKNSARENTEAFF TGTGCCAGCAGCAAAAATTCCGCCAGGGAAAACACTGAAGCTTTCTTT
- TRBD1 TRBJ1-5 16 TRBV30 CAWGTGTSLSDQPQHF TGTGCCTGGGGGACAGGGACGAGCCTTAGCGATCAGCCCCAGCATTTT
- TRBD1 TRBJ1-1 13 TRBV6-5 CATSDRSGAEAFF TGTGCCACCTCGGACAGGTCCGGCGCTGAAGCTTTCTTT
- TRBD1 TRBJ2-5 15 TRBV4-1 CASSSPQGAQETQYF TGCGCCAGCAGTTCCCCTCAGGGGGCCCAAGAGACCCAGTACTTC
- TRBD2 TRBJ2-1 16 TRBV27 CASTATGTSGKNEQFF TGTGCCAGCACCGCGACCGGGACTAGCGGGAAAAATGAGCAGTTCTTC
- - TRBJ2-1 16 TRBV19 CASSISEGGSYNEQFF TGTGCCAGTAGTATTTCCGAGGGAGGCTCCTACAATGAGCAGTTCTTC
- - TRBJ2-4 14 TRBV6-5 CASSRGTAKNIQYF TGTGCCAGCAGTCGCGGGACGGCCAAAAACATTCAGTACTTC
- - TRBJ2-7 13 TRBV27 CASSLVNSYEQYF TGTGCCAGCAGTTTGGTTAATAGCTACGAGCAGTACTTC
- TRBD2 TRBJ2-7 16 TRBV18 CASSPPKWEGPYEQYF TGTGCCAGCTCACCACCGAAATGGGAGGGCCCCTACGAGCAGTACTTC
- - TRBJ2-5 13 TRBV2 CASNRDLQETQYF TGTGCCAGCAACAGAGACCTTCAAGAGACCCAGTACTTC
- - TRBJ2-5 11 TRBV18 CASSSGETQYF TGTGCCAGCTCATCGGGAGAGACCCAGTACTTC
- TRBD1 TRBJ1-2 12 TRBV19 CASSLRDRGYTF TGTGCCAGTAGTCTCCGGGACAGAGGCTACACCTTC
- - TRBJ1-6 16 TRBV7-2 CASSPSRGTPHSPLHF TGTGCCAGCAGCCCCTCTCGGGGGACGCCGCACTCACCCCTCCACTTT
- TRBD2 TRBJ2-1 17 TRBV4-1 CASSQDLGTSGSNEQFF TGCGCCAGCAGCCAAGATCTTGGGACTAGCGGGAGCAATGAGCAGTTCTTC
- TRBD2 TRBJ2-1 15 TRBV7-2 CASSSTSWYYNEQFF TGTGCCAGCAGCTCGACTAGCTGGTACTACAATGAGCAGTTCTTC
- TRBD2 TRBJ2-1 18 TRBV4-1 CASSQGTSGRHSYNEQFF TGCGCCAGCAGCCAAGGGACTAGCGGGAGGCATTCCTACAATGAGCAGTTCTTC
few - TRBJ1-1 12 TRBV7-9 CASSLKSYEAFF TGTGCCAGCAGCTTAAAGTCCTATGAAGCTTTCTTT
- TRBD2 TRBJ2-7 17 TRBV7-2 CASSLRTSGSTPYEQYF TGTGCCAGCAGCTTACGGACTAGCGGGAGTACCCCCTACGAGCAGTACTTC
- TRBD1 TRBJ1-2 16 TRBV9 CASSALRDRGSYGYTF TGTGCCAGCAGCGCGCTTCGGGACAGGGGGTCGTATGGCTACACCTTC
once TRBD2 TRBJ2-1 15 TRBV5-1 CASSSSGTSMYEQFF TGCGCCAGCAGCTCCTCCGGGACTAGCATGTATGAGCAGTTCTTC
- - TRBJ1-2 15 TRBV10-2 CASSPPGHSNYGYTF TGCGCCAGCAGCCCTCCAGGGCACAGCAACTATGGCTACACCTTC
- TRBD2 TRBJ2-7 14 TRBV19 CASSITGGGYEQYF TGTGCCAGTAGTATTACGGGAGGTGGGTACGAGCAGTACTTC
once TRBD1 TRBJ1-4 15 TRBV5-1 CASSPQGAANEKLFF TGCGCCAGCAGCCCCCAGGGGGCAGCTAATGAAAAACTGTTTTTT
- - TRBJ2-5 11 TRBV6-5 CASSKQETQYF TGTGCCAGCAGCAAACAAGAGACCCAGTACTTC
- - TRBJ2-7 13 TRBV10-1 CASSAPSSYEQYF TGCGCCAGCAGTGCTCCGAGCTCCTACGAGCAGTACTTC